This T cell receptor beta chain originates from a study of post-analysis software for immune sequencing data. Turning to the study itself: Relapsing-remitting, secondary progressive and progressive-relapsing forms made up the multiple sclerosis disease courses.

Study-level findings and limits: Relative to controls, patients had 5 or 6 TRBV segments at higher frequency, with TRBV5-6, TRBV5-1 and TRBV20-1 among these.

About this clonotype itself: Its antigen is unidentified.

Incorporated into the TCR beta cDNA libraries were unique molecular identifiers, which served to reduce PCR and sequencing biases. TCRdb processed the PCR reads anew with MiXCR; each CDR3 protein has one entry. The top ten hold approximately 4.5% of the sample, which has about 810,000 distinct CDR3 sequences, roughly 50% seen once. The CDR3 runs 15 residues. Germline values: CDR1 DFQATT, CDR2 SNEGSKA (reference sequence). Trimming took off 2 bases at V and 1 base at J, with 15 bases between the two ends. The material sequenced was blood. The clonotype comes from a girl aged 10-17 years with multiple sclerosis. The chain employs TRBV20-1 and TRBJ2-7; a possible D gene is TRBD2 (6 bases). DNA for the CDR3: TGCAGTGCTAGAAAGATTCGGGACTGGTCCTACGAGCAGTACTTC. Its protein product is CSARKIRDWSYEQYF.